This is a list of T cell receptor beta chains from one sample in a study of regulatory T cells in long-lasting Graves disease. TCRdb fed the multiplex PCR reads into MiXCR, producing one record per CDR3 protein. The table lists over 650,000 distinct CDR3 sequences, about 30% of them singletons. The material was peripheral blood mononuclear cells (PBMCs), obtained when the disease was refractory, from a patient treated with antithyroid drugs. All receptors come from a female donor with Graves disease. The CDR3 runs from the conserved cysteine through the conserved F or W. Each record gives: J gene, D gene, clone size, V gene, CDR3 DNA, CDR3 protein. The D gene is left open where the match is weak. Clone sizes are given selectively: once, few, many, or a class where the clone is expanded.

TRBJ1-2,.,many,TRBV5-6,TGTGCCAGCAGCTATGGGGACATAAACTATGGCTACACCTTC,CASSYGDINYGYTF
TRBJ1-1,.,many,TRBV28,TGTGCCAGCCGGAGAGGGTACACTGAAGCTTTCTTT,CASRRGYTEAFF
TRBJ1-5,.,.,TRBV28,TGTGCCAGCAGCCCCCCGGACGTGGGCTATAGCAATCAGCCCCAGCATTTT,CASSPPDVGYSNQPQHF
TRBJ2-5,TRBD2,few,TRBV25-1,TGTGCCAGCAGTGAATCGGGGGGAGGAGGAGAGACCCAGTACTTC,CASSESGGGGETQYF
TRBJ1-2,.,few,TRBV7-9,TGTGCCAGCAGCTTAGCGGGGGACTCCTATGGCTACACCTTC,CASSLAGDSYGYTF
TRBJ2-7,.,.,TRBV7-9,TGTGCCAGCAGCTTAGTGGCAGCCTACGAGCAGTACTTC,CASSLVAAYEQYF
TRBJ2-4,TRBD2,.,TRBV7-2,TGTGCCAGCAGCCTAGGGTGGACTAGCGGGAGGATGGAAAACATTCAGTACTTC,CASSLGWTSGRMENIQYF
TRBJ1-2,.,.,TRBV30,TGTGCCTGGGGTGGACAGTTCTATGGCTACACCTTC,CAWGGQFYGYTF
TRBJ2-7,TRBD1,.,TRBV5-1,TGCGCCAGCAGCGCCGGGACAGGGGCCCACGAGCAGTACTTC,CASSAGTGAHEQYF
TRBJ1-2,.,few,TRBV20-1,TGCAGTGCTAGAGAGGAGTACTATGGCTACACCTTC,CSAREEYYGYTF
TRBJ2-7,.,few,TRBV7-9,TGTGCCAGCAGCTACGAGGGGTACGAGCAGTACTTC,CASSYEGYEQYF
TRBJ2-7,.,many,TRBV28,TGTGCCAGCAGCGTACTAGGCAGCATCTACGAGCAGTACTTC,CASSVLGSIYEQYF
TRBJ1-2,.,many,TRBV28,TGTGCCAGCAGTTTCCGATACCCCAGGGGAGAGGATGGCTACACCTTC,CASSFRYPRGEDGYTF
TRBJ1-1,TRBD1,.,TRBV11-3,TGTGCCAGCGGCCGGGACAGGGGGCGAAGGACTGAAGCTTTCTTT,CASGRDRGRRTEAFF
TRBJ1-4,.,.,TRBV19,TGTGCCAGTAGTATTATGATGACCCGGGGCCGGAATGAAAAACTGTTTTTT,CASSIMMTRGRNEKLFF
TRBJ2-2,TRBD1,.,TRBV12-3/TRBV12-4,TGTGCCAGCAGTCCCCGGGACAGGGCCGGGGAGCTGTTTTTT,CASSPRDRAGELFF
TRBJ1-5,.,once,TRBV6-2/TRBV6-3,TGTGCCAGCAGTGAAAGGGCGTCGATCTATAGCAATCAGCCCCAGCATTTT,CASSERASIYSNQPQHF